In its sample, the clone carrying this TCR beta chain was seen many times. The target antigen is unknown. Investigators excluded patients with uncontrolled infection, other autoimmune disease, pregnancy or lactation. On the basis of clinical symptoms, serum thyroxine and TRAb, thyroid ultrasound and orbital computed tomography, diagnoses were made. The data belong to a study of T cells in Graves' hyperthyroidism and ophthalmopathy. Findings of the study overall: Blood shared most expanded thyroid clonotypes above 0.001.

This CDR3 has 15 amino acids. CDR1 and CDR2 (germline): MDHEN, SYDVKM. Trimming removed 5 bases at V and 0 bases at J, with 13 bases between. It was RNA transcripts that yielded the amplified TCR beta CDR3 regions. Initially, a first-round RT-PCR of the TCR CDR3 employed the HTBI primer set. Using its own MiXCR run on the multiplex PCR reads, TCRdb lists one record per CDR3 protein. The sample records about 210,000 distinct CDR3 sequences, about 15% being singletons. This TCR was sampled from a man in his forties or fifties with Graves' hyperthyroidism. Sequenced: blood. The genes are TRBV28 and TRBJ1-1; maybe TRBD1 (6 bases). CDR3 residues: CASSPSQGMNTEAFF. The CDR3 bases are TGTGCCAGCAGTCCTTCACAGGGAATGAACACTGAAGCTTTCTTT.